The 16 T cell receptor beta chains below were found in one sample sequenced in a study of beta chain features in type 1 diabetes. Study conclusions and caveats: Among patients with Type 1 diabetes, TCRB CDR3s were moderately but significantly shorter in every one of the four CD4+ subsets.

Expressed TCRB transcripts were sequenced because the isolated RNA had all been reverse transcribed beforehand. Sequenced by immunoSEQ multiplex PCR; TCRdb stores in-frame clones only, minus some. The top ten clones hold 1% of a sample with nearly 350,000 clones, 9.3% of them seen once. Their target antigens are unknown. The source material was central memory CD4+ T cells from blood. The source of these receptors is a man aged 25-40 years with type 1 diabetes.

This clone was observed a handful of times. The chain carries TRBV10-3 and TRBJ1-5; 8 nucleotides line up with TRBD1. CDR1 and CDR2 (germline): ENHRY, SYGVKD. V trimming: 3 bases; J trimming: 4 bases; junction bases outside the gene matches: 2. The CDR3 is 14 amino acids. The CDR3 DNA sequence: TGTGCCATCAGTGACGGGACAGGTAATCAGCCCCAGCATTTT. Its protein product is CAISDGTGNQPQHF.

The rearrangement uses TRBV14 and TRBJ1-5; D remains ambiguous. CDR1 SGHDN and CDR2 FVKESK come from the germline V gene. The CDR3 contains 13 residues. V shed 0 bases and J shed 6 bases, with 6 bases lying between them. The CDR3 here is CASSQDQAQPQHF. The CDR3 DNA follows: TGTGCCAGCAGCCAAGATCAGGCTCAGCCCCAGCATTTT.

The chain employs TRBV5-1 and TRBJ2-5; 8 bases map to TRBD1. CDR1 is SGHRS, CDR2 YFSETQ, per germline. This CDR3 contains 15 residues. V shed 2 bases and J 1 base; nucleotides not matched to a gene: 4. CDR3 DNA sequence: TGCGCCAGCAGCTTAACAGGGGGACGCCAAGAGACCCAGTACTTC. Translated, it gives CASSLTGGRQETQYF.

This clone came up a few times. This rearrangement joins TRBV2 to TRBJ2-1; a possible D gene is TRBD2 (6 bases). V gave up 3 bases and J gave up 6 bases, with 12 bases separating them. The germline V gene encodes CDR1 SNHLY and CDR2 FYNNEI. The CDR3 sequence is 14 residues long. The CDR3 region has the DNA TGTGCCAGCAGTGACCCCGCCGGGGGCAATGAGCAGTTCTTC. It is translated as CASSDPAGGNEQFF.

The chain joins TRBV7-2 to TRBJ2-5, with TRBD2 matching 12 bases. In germline, CDR1 is SGHTA, CDR2 FQGNSA. The CDR3 consists of 15 residues. V was clipped by 7 bases and J by 5 bases; unmatched bases: 8. This chain's CDR3 is CASILAGGPTETQYF. The CDR3 DNA is TGTGCCAGCATCCTAGCGGGGGGGCCTACGGAGACCCAGTACTTC.

This clone was counted many times. The J gene is TRBJ2-5, the V gene TRBV7-2, with D possibly matching TRBD1 (6 bases). Trimming cost V 5 bases and J 5 bases, with 18 bases left between them. Germline values: CDR1 SGHTA, CDR2 FQGNSA. The CDR3 runs to 15 residues. The CDR3 is CASSPEQGPWETQYF. The CDR3 nucleotides read TGTGCCAGCAGCCCCGAACAGGGACCGTGGGAGACCCAGTACTTC.

Only a few counts were recorded for this clone. The chain employs TRBV14 and TRBJ1-2, with TRBD1 identical over 8 bases. Looked up from germline, CDR1 is SGHDN and CDR2 is FVKESK. The CDR3 sequence is 15 residues long. The V segment lost 2 bases and the J segment 8 bases; nucleotides outside the gene matches: 10. CDR3 amino acids: CASSQQGAGGRGYTF. The CDR3 DNA reads as TGTGCCAGCAGCCAACAGGGGGCTGGGGGTCGAGGCTACACCTTC.

This clone came up a few times. J is TRBJ2-1 and V is TRBV4-3; the D is unclear. With 1 base removed from V and 5 bases from J, the gap between germline ends came to 6 bases. Germline lookup yields CDR1 LGHNA and CDR2 YSLEER. The CDR3 runs 13 residues. The CDR3 loop is CASSQGANNEQFF. The CDR3, as DNA: TGCGCCAGCAGCCAAGGTGCTAACAATGAGCAGTTCTTC.

This clone was observed a handful of times. The chain has TRBV9 and TRBJ2-7, with D unclear. The germline V and J ends were trimmed by 0 bases and 4 bases, with 11 bases remaining between them. Germline-derived CDR1 and CDR2 are SGDLS and YYNGEE. The CDR3 runs 14 residues. The CDR3 reads CASSVAVANYEQYF. In nucleotides, the CDR3 is TGTGCCAGCAGCGTAGCGGTCGCTAATTACGAGCAGTACTTC.

This clone was found a few times. The CDR3 loop reads CASSLGRGPSRYEQYF. In DNA form, the CDR3 reads TGTGCCAGCAGCTTAGGCAGGGGGCCCTCCCGCTACGAGCAGTACTTC. This chain connects TRBV11-2 to TRBJ2-5, with 8 bases matching TRBD1. The J call may be mistaken, given a closer DNA end match to TRBJ2-7. Germline CDR1 and CDR2: SGHAT and FQNNGV. This CDR3 spans 16 amino acids.

This clone occurred many times. The chain uses TRBV19 and TRBJ1-1, with TRBD1 as a possible D gene (6 bases). V gave up 0 bases and J gave up 8 bases, with 13 bases separating them. Germline V CDR1 and CDR2: LNHDA, SQIVND (reference sequence). This CDR3 comprises 14 residues. The CDR3 DNA is TGTGCCAGTAGTATAGATTGGACAGCAAGAGAAGCTTTCTTT. Its translation is CASSIDWTAREAFF.

V and J are TRBV2 and TRBJ1-2; 11 bases are a match to TRBD1. Germline V gene sequence: CDR1 SNHLY, CDR2 FYNNEI. The CDR3 covers 15 residues. Trimming at V came to 11 bases and at J to 1 base, leaving 9 bases not matched to a gene. The CDR3 DNA follows: TGTGCCGGACAGGGGGCAGGGACCAATAACTATGGCTACACCTTC. It is translated as CAGQGAGTNNYGYTF.

The V gene is TRBV6-5, the J gene TRBJ1-4, with 10 bases lining up with TRBD1. This CDR3 is built from 14 residues. Germline V gives CDR1 MNHEY, CDR2 SVGAGI. Losses at the gene ends were 5 bases for V and 7 bases for J; bases not matched to a gene: 4. CDR3 amino acids: CASSLRQGAEKLFF. In nucleotides, the CDR3 is TGTGCCAGCAGTCTTCGACAGGGGGCTGAAAAACTGTTTTTT.

This clone has ten or more counts. The V and J genes are TRBV11-2 and TRBJ2-7, with 11 bases that match TRBD2. J was trimmed by 6 bases and V by 3 bases; bases with no gene match: 7. This CDR3 contains 15 residues. CDR1 and CDR2 from the germline V gene are SGHAT and FQNNGV. The CDR3 reads CASSFTAGTSGEQYF. The CDR3 DNA reads TGTGCCAGCAGCTTTACTGCCGGGACTAGCGGCGAGCAGTACTTC. Drawing the rest from reference TRBV11-2 and TRBJ2-7, the complete variable domain is EAGVAQSPRYKIIEKRQSVAFWCNPISGHATLYWYQQILGQGPKLLIQFQNNGVVDDSQLPKDRFSAERLKGVDSTLKIQPAKLEDSAVYLCASSFTAGTSGEQYFGPGTRLTVT.

This clone was found many times. The genes are TRBV4-3 and TRBJ2-3; D is perhaps TRBD2 (7 bases). This CDR3 comprises 16 residues. Trimming removed 1 base at V and 4 bases at J, with 15 bases between. CDR1 and CDR2 (germline): LGHNA, YSLEER. The CDR3 DNA sequence: TGCGCCAGCAGCCAAGTCGCGGGGGCCGAAGCAGATACGCAGTATTTT. Amino acid sequence: CASSQVAGAEADTQYF.

This clone was counted a few times. This chain connects TRBV28 to TRBJ1-2; D gene unclear. CDR1 and CDR2 (germline): MDHEN, SYDVKM. Trimming left V 4 bases short and J 0 bases short, with 12 bases between. The CDR3 sequence is 15 residues long. The CDR3 reads CASSSPGAANYGYTF. The CDR3 coding sequence is TGTGCCAGCAGTTCCCCCGGTGCAGCTAACTATGGCTACACCTTC.